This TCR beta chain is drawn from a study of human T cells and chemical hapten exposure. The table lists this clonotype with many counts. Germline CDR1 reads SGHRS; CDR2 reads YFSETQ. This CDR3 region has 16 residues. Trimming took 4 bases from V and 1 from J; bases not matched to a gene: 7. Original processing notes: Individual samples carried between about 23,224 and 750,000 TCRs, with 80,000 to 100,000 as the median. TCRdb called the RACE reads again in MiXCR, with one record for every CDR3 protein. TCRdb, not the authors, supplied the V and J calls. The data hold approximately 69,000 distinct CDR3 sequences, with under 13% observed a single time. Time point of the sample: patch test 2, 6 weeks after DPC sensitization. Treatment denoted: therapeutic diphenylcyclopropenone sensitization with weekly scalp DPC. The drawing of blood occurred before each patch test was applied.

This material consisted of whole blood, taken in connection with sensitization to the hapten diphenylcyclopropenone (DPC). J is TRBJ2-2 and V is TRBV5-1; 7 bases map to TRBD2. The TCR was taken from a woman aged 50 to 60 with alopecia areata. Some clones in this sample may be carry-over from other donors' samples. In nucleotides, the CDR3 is TGCGCCAGCAGCCTAAGACCTAGCGGGAACACCGGGGAGCTGTTTTTT. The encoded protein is CASSLRPSGNTGELFF.